These 9 T cell receptor beta chains came from one sample sequenced in a study of T-cell reconstitution after alpha-beta-depleted transplantation in children. As it was prepared, the TCRbeta library received unique molecular identifiers. Via MiXCR, TCRdb re-called the PCR reads, giving one row per CDR3 protein. This sample carries about 420,000 distinct CDR3 sequences, roughly 15% of them seen once, and the ten largest clones take approximately 29%. The sample consisted of PBMCs, mostly from graft donor cells, taken 360 days after TCRalphabeta/CD19-depleted stem cell transplant. All receptors derive from a boy under two years old who had a stem cell transplant for Wiskott-Aldrich syndrome, so the T cells may come from the graft donor.

The chain is built from TRBV12-3 or TRBV12-4 and TRBJ2-1; 8 bases line up with TRBD2. With 3 bases clipped from V and 10 bases from J, the junction kept 11 bases outside the gene matches. The CDR3 contains 15 residues. CDR3 sequence reads: CASSFSPALAGEQFF. The CDR3 nucleotides read TGTGCCAGCAGTTTCTCCCCTGCGTTAGCGGGGGAGCAGTTCTTC.

The CDR3 bases are TGTGCCAGCAGCACTAGGACTAGCGGGAGGGATACGCAGTATTTT. This translates into CASSTRTSGRDTQYF. The chain couples TRBV7-6 to TRBJ2-3, with 14 bases lining up with TRBD2. Per germline, CDR1 SGHVS and CDR2 FNYEAQ. This CDR3 is built from 15 residues. V lost 5 bases and J lost 6; bases outside the gene matches: 4.

The chain links TRBV19 to TRBJ1-4, with 8 bases fitting TRBD1. This CDR3 contains 14 residues. Germline values: CDR1 LNHDA, CDR2 SQIVND (reference sequence). V trimming: 7 bases; J trimming: 8 bases; junction bases outside the gene matches: 9. CDR3 coding DNA: TGTGCCAGTACTATCAGGGGGCGAGGGGAAAAACTGTTTTTT. It encodes CASTIRGRGEKLFF.

The chain links TRBV28 to TRBJ2-5; 7 bases map to TRBD2. V was clipped by 5 bases and J by 3 bases; unmatched bases: 6. This CDR3 spans 14 amino acids. From germline, CDR1 is MDHEN and CDR2 SYDVKM. CDR3 coding DNA: TGTGCCAGCAGTCAAAGCGGGACCGAAGAGACCCAGTACTTC. Its protein product is CASSQSGTEETQYF.

Only a few counts were recorded for this clonotype. The chain combines TRBV29-1 with TRBJ2-5, with D perhaps given as TRBD1 or TRBD2 (6 bases each). This CDR3 region has 13 residues. The V gene's germline CDR1 is SQVTM and CDR2 ANQGSEA. V lost 6 bases and J 5 bases, leaving 16 bases between the germline ends. The chain's CDR3 is CSVMDRGRETQYF. In DNA form, the CDR3 reads TGCAGCGTCATGGATCGGGGGCGGGAGACCCAGTACTTC.

The chain carries TRBV12-3 or TRBV12-4 and TRBJ2-2; D unresolved. Trimming left V 5 bases short and J 8 bases short, with 15 bases between. CDR3 length: 14 residues. The CDR3 loop is CASSPMIRPGELFF. In DNA, the CDR3 is TGTGCCAGCAGTCCAATGATACGCCCGGGGGAGCTGTTTTTT.

Here the CDR3 reads CASSLTGLANTGELFF. The CDR3 nucleotides are TGTGCCAGCAGCTTAACGGGACTAGCAAACACCGGGGAGCTGTTTTTT. The rearrangement uses TRBV7-6 and TRBJ2-2, with 9 nucleotides matching TRBD2. CDR1 and CDR2 (germline): SGHVS, FNYEAQ. The CDR3 sequence is 16 residues long. V was clipped by 2 bases and J by 2 bases; unmatched bases: 3.

This clonotype was seen a handful of times. The V call is TRBV7-8, the J call TRBJ1-1; TRBD1 aligns across 7 bases. Germline V gene data show CDR1 as SGHVS and CDR2 as FQNEAQ. Losses at the gene ends were 5 bases for V and 2 bases for J; bases not matched to a gene: 5. CDR3 length: 14 amino acids. This CDR3 is CASSQRTGNTEAFF. The CDR3 coding sequence is TGTGCCAGCAGCCAACGGACAGGCAACACTGAAGCTTTCTTT.

The V and J genes are TRBV19 and TRBJ1-1, with TRBD1 as a possible D gene (5 bases). The ends were cut back, 5 bases at V and 0 bases at J, with 13 bases in the middle. CDR1 is LNHDA and CDR2 is SQIVND in the germline V gene (reference sequence). The CDR3 contains 15 residues. The CDR3 DNA follows: TGTGCCAGTAGTTTCCAGTGGGGGGTGAACACTGAAGCTTTCTTT. This translates into CASSFQWGVNTEAFF.